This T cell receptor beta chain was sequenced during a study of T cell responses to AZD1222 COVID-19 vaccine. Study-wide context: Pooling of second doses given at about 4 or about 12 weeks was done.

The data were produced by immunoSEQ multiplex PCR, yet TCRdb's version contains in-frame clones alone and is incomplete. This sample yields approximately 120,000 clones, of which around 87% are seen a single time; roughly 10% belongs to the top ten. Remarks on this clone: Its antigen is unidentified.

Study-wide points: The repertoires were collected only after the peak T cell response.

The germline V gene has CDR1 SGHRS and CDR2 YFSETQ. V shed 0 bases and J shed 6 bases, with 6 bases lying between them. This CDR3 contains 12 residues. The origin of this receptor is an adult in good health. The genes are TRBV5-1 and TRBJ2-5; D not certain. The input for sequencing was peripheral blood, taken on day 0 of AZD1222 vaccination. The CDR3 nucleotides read TGCGCCAGCAGCTTGGATCTTAAGACCCAGTACTTC. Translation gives CASSLDLKTQYF.